Below, one T cell receptor beta chain is given with its context. Original data processing: Cell counts per sample came from amplifying reference gene primers. Data came from immunoSEQ multiplex PCR; TCRdb stores just in-frame clones and leaves some out. V and J calls and clone size follow that table, whereas D and trimming were derived from the DNA. The sample holds 150,000 to 200,000 clones, under 85% seen once. The data originate from a study of blood T cell repertoires in COVID-19. Overall study context: COVID-19 samples collected from the United States, Italy and Spain covered acute and convalescent phases. T cells, B-cell-depleted T cells, or PBMCs provided the cDNA or gDNA that served as material.

The V gene's germline CDR1 is LNHDA and CDR2 SQIVND (reference sequence). This CDR3 is built from 19 residues. Trimming cost V 1 base and J 4 bases; bases outside gene matches: 15. The chain has TRBV19 and TRBJ2-1, with TRBD2 matching 8 bases. This sequence originates from an elderly woman with acute or convalescent COVID-19. Material: peripheral blood. CDR3 sequence: CASSIAPPGRGGMYNEQFF. Here the CDR3 DNA reads TGTGCCAGTAGTATAGCCCCCCCGGGACGGGGGGGTATGTACAATGAGCAGTTCTTC. The full variable domain, its missing parts supplied by reference TRBV19 and TRBJ2-1, is DGGITQSPKYLFRKEGQNVTLSCEQNLNHDAMYWYRQDPGQGLRLIYYSQIVNDFQKGDIAEGYSVSREKKESFPLTVTSAQKNPTAFYLCASSIAPPGRGGMYNEQFFGPGTRLTVL.